This T cell receptor beta chain stems from a study of Tregs in tolerant kidney transplant recipients. Related graft donors supplied nonmyeloablative bone marrow transplants, and mixed chimerism was transient. CD4+CD25+CD127- Tregs, CD4+CD25- non-Tregs, CD4 and CD8 cells were sorted. This CDR3 has 14 amino acids. Germline-derived CDR1 and CDR2 are SGHAT and FQNNGV. V was clipped by 1 base and J by 2 bases, with 9 bases between them. Study-level findings and limits: Tolerant patients' donor-specific Tregs expanded beyond overall Tregs, suggesting antigen-driven growth.

On this clone itself: Its matching antigen is unknown.

This table comes from immunoSEQ multiplex PCR, and its TCRdb copy is limited to in-frame clones, with some not included. The table lists tens of thousands of clones, 93% of them singletons. The V call is TRBV11-2, the J call TRBJ2-7; no firm D call. This clonotype was sampled from a human patient who received a combined kidney and bone marrow transplant. Part of the T cell pool may stem from the graft donor. The sequencing used CD4+ T cells from blood (PBMCs), collected 12 months after the transplant. The CDR3: CASSLVPDTYEQYF. The CDR3 DNA follows: TGTGCCAGCAGCTTAGTCCCAGATACCTACGAGCAGTACTTC. Full variable domain (rest looked up from reference TRBV11-2 and TRBJ2-7): EAGVAQSPRYKIIEKRQSVAFWCNPISGHATLYWYQQILGQGPKLLIQFQNNGVVDDSQLPKDRFSAERLKGVDSTLKIQPAKLEDSAVYLCASSLVPDTYEQYFGPGTRLTVT.